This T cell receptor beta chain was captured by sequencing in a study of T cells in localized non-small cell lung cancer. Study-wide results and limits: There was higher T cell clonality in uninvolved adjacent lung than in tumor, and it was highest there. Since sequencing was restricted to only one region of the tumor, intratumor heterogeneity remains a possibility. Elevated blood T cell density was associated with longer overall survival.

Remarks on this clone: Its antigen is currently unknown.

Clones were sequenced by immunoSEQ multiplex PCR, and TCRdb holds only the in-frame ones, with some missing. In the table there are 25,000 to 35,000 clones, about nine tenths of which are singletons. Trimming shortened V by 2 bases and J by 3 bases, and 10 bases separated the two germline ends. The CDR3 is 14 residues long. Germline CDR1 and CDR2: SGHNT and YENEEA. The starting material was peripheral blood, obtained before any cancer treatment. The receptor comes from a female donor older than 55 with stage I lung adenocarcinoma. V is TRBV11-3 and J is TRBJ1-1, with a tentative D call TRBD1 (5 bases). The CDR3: CASSLNPGDTEAFF. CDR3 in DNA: TGTGCCAGCAGCTTAAATCCGGGGGACACTGAAGCTTTCTTT.